What follows are 28 T cell receptor beta chains derived from one specimen sequenced in a study of blood T cell repertoires in COVID-19. Using immunoSEQ multiplex PCR, the repertoire was profiled, and TCRdb retains in-frame clones only, with some absent. In the table there are 250,000 to 300,000 clones, approximately 80% of which are singletons. The sequencing input was peripheral blood. The receptors were sampled from a woman aged 55-69 years with active or convalescent COVID-19.

The chain joins TRBV9 to TRBJ2-7; D possibly corresponds to TRBD2 (5 bases). The CDR3 length is 14 residues. V shed 0 bases and J shed 5 bases, with 12 bases lying between them. CDR1 and CDR2 (germline): SGDLS, YYNGEE. As DNA, the CDR3 is TGTGCCAGCAGCGTAGGCGGAGGTTTCGACGAGCAGTACTTC. This gives the protein CASSVGGGFDEQYF.

V is TRBV2 and J is TRBJ2-3; D call uncertain. Germline V CDR1 and CDR2: SNHLY, FYNNEI. The CDR3 is made up of 12 amino acids. V was cut by 5 bases and J by 4 bases, with 7 bases left in between. CDR3: CASSPNSDTQYF. The CDR3 nucleotides are TGTGCCAGCAGTCCCAACTCAGATACGCAGTATTTT.

J is TRBJ1-2 and V is TRBV7-8; D not certain. The ends were cut back, 5 bases at V and 6 bases at J, with 10 bases in the middle. Germline loops: CDR1 SGHVS, CDR2 FQNEAQ. There are 12 residues in the CDR3. The CDR3 here is CASSPDGDGYTF. In DNA form, the CDR3 reads TGTGCCAGCAGCCCAGACGGGGATGGCTACACCTTC. Using reference TRBV7-8 and TRBJ1-2 for the parts outside the CDR3, the full variable domain is GAGVSQSPRYKVAKRGQDVALRCDPISGHVSLFWYQQALGQGPEFLTYFQNEAQLDKSGLPSDRFFAERPEGSVSTLKIQRTQQEDSAVYLCASSPDGDGYTFGSGTRLTVV.

The chain carries TRBV9 and TRBJ2-3, with 15 nucleotides matching TRBD2. The CDR3 is made up of 17 amino acids. The V segment lost 0 bases and the J segment 6 bases; nucleotides outside the gene matches: 5. The germline V gene encodes CDR1 SGDLS and CDR2 YYNGEE. CDR3 nucleotides: TGTGCCAGCAGCGTAGTTGGGACTAGCGGGGGGCTGGATACGCAGTATTTT. Amino acids: CASSVVGTSGGLDTQYF.

The chain joins TRBV5-4 to TRBJ2-5, with a tentative D call TRBD2 (5 bases). The CDR3 loop spans 14 amino acids. V was clipped by 0 bases and J by 10 bases, with 16 bases between them. Looked up from germline, CDR1 is SGHNT and CDR2 is YYREEE (reference sequence). CDR3 DNA sequence: TGTGCCAGCAGCTTGGTTTCAACCGGAGGTTTCCAGTACTTC. Protein product: CASSLVSTGGFQYF.

This chain joins TRBV13 and TRBJ1-4, with D perhaps matching TRBD1 (6 bases). This CDR3 is built from 16 residues. Per the germline V gene, CDR1 is PRHDT and CDR2 is FYEKMQ (reference sequence). Trimming took 5 bases from V and 15 from J, leaving 28 bases between them. This CDR3 is CASSPPLGGLMKKMFF. CDR3 nucleotide sequence: TGTGCCAGCAGCCCACCCTTGGGGGGGCTGATGAAAAAGATGTTTTTT.

The chain joins TRBV30 to TRBJ2-2, with 8 bases lining up with TRBD2. Germline V lookup: CDR1 GTSNPN, CDR2 SVGIG (reference sequence). The CDR3 totals 15 residues. The V and J ends lost 5 bases and 2 bases, in that order; junction bases with no gene match: 7. The CDR3 nucleotides are TGTGCCTGGGATCGGGGGGGCCCAAACACCGGGGAGCTGTTTTTT. It codes for CAWDRGGPNTGELFF.

The CDR3 is CASSLEGRGSGTQYF. In nucleotides, the CDR3 is TGTGCCAGCAGCTTGGAGGGACGGGGGTCGGGGACCCAGTACTTC. The chain links TRBV5-6 to TRBJ2-5, with a tentative D call TRBD2 (6 bases). The V end was cut by 0 bases, the J end by 7 bases, with 16 bases between. Germline V gene lookup returns CDR1 SGHDT and CDR2 YYEEEE. This CDR3 has 15 amino acids.

The chain has TRBV15 and TRBJ2-7; D might be TRBD2 (6 bases). Trimming shortened V by 9 bases and J by 2 bases, and 20 bases separated the two germline ends. CDR1 LNHNV and CDR2 YYDKDF come from the germline V gene (reference sequence). The CDR3 totals 15 residues. CDR3 DNA sequence: TGTGCCACTGGAGTTTTTCCGGCGGGGACCTACGAGCAGTACTTC. This gives the protein CATGVFPAGTYEQYF. Complete variable domain (other parts from reference TRBV15 and TRBJ2-7): DAMVIQNPRYQVTQFGKPVTLSCSQTLNHNVMYWYQQKSSQAPKLLFHYYDKDFNNEADTPDNFQSRRPNTSFCFLDIRSPGLGDTAMYLCATGVFPAGTYEQYFGPGTRLTVT.

As concerns this clone: The sample holds other DNA sequences that translate to the same CDR3. This sequence joins TRBV5-1 and TRBJ2-7, with TRBD2 identical over 7 bases. Germline V gene data show CDR1 as SGHRS and CDR2 as YFSETQ. Unmatched junction bases numbered 5, after V lost 0 bases and J lost 2 bases. There are 15 residues in the CDR3. In nucleotides, the CDR3 is TGCGCCAGCAGCTTGGGGGTTCGGGGGGCCTACGAGCAGTACTTC. This gives the protein CASSLGVRGAYEQYF.

The CDR3 here is CASSSPTGGAYEQYF. The CDR3 coding sequence is TGTGCCAGCAGCTCTCCGACAGGGGGCGCATACGAGCAGTACTTC. This chain uses TRBV7-2 with TRBJ2-7, with 10 bases aligning to TRBD1. Trimming removed 4 bases from V and 4 bases from J; junction bases left unmatched: 7. Germline V gene lookup returns CDR1 SGHTA and CDR2 FQGNSA. This CDR3 comprises 15 residues.

V and J are TRBV4-3 and TRBJ2-7; 7 bases map to TRBD1. The J segment lost 7 bases and the V segment lost 2 bases, leaving 8 bases of the junction unmatched. The CDR3 sequence is 14 residues long. The germline V gene has CDR1 LGHNA and CDR2 YSLEER. The chain's CDR3 is CASSQQTGSGEQYF. The CDR3 nucleotides read TGCGCCAGCAGCCAACAGACAGGGAGTGGAGAGCAGTACTTC.

This clone has a count of ten or more. The genes are TRBV6-2 or TRBV6-3 and TRBJ2-1; 13 positions agree with TRBD2. V lost 0 bases to trimming and J lost 5 bases; unmatched junction nucleotides: 7. This CDR3 contains 18 residues. Germline CDR1 is MNHEY and CDR2 is SVGEGT. The CDR3 loop is CASSYSRTSGGLHNEQFF. CDR3 nucleotide sequence: TGTGCCAGCAGTTACTCGAGGACTAGCGGGGGTTTGCACAATGAGCAGTTCTTC.

The V call is TRBV7-2, the J call TRBJ2-2; 8 bases map to TRBD1. Germline CDR1 SGHTA, CDR2 FQGNSA. V lost 6 bases to trimming and J lost 3 bases; unmatched junction nucleotides: 3. The CDR3 spans 14 residues. The CDR3, as DNA: TGTGCCAGCAGAGACAGGGGTTACACCGGGGAGCTGTTTTTT. It encodes CASRDRGYTGELFF.

This clone is a singleton in its sample. V and J are TRBV27 and TRBJ1-2, with D unresolved. The germline V gene has CDR1 MNHEY and CDR2 SMNVEV (reference sequence). There are 14 residues in the CDR3. V was trimmed by 0 bases and J by 6 bases, leaving 11 bases between them. CDR3 amino acids: CASSLSPGRDGYTF. CDR3 bases: TGTGCCAGCAGTTTATCGCCCGGGAGGGATGGCTACACCTTC.

CDR3: CASRSGTYEQYF. In DNA, the CDR3 is TGTGCCAGCCGTAGCGGTACCTACGAGCAGTACTTC. The V gene is TRBV6-5, the J gene TRBJ2-7; a weak D match, TRBD2 (6 bases). The CDR3 covers 12 residues. The germline gives CDR1 MNHEY, CDR2 SVGAGI. The V and J ends lost 8 bases and 2 bases respectively, with 10 bases between them.

The CDR3 spells CASSQDAGYQPQHF. The DNA for the CDR3 is TGCGCCAGCAGCCAAGACGCGGGGTATCAGCCCCAGCATTTT. This chain joins TRBV4-1 and TRBJ1-5; no clear D gene. The CDR3 extends over 14 amino acids. Between the trimmed V and J ends, which lost 0 bases and 5 bases, there was a span of 8 bases. The germline CDR1 and CDR2 sequences are MGHRA and YSYEKL.

The chain has TRBV6-5 and TRBJ2-7, with a weak D call TRBD1 (5 bases). The CDR3 sequence is 14 residues long. Germline V gives CDR1 MNHEY, CDR2 SVGAGI. Trimming cost V 6 bases and J 0 bases, with 12 bases left between them. DNA for the CDR3: TGTGCCAGCAGCCCACCTGACAGCTCCTACGAGCAGTACTTC. Its translation: CASSPPDSSYEQYF.

The chain recombines TRBV5-1 with TRBJ1-1; 8 positions agree with TRBD1. CDR1 is SGHRS, CDR2 YFSETQ, per germline. The CDR3 runs to 15 residues. J lost 1 base, V lost 0 bases, and 2 bases had no gene match. CDR3 amino acids: CASSLVQGENTEAFF. The CDR3 coding sequence is TGCGCCAGCAGCTTGGTACAGGGGGAGAACACTGAAGCTTTCTTT.

CDR3 loop: CASSQVTGRSLHF. CDR3 DNA sequence: TGTGCCAGCAGCCAAGTGACAGGGAGGTCCCTCCACTTT. This chain joins TRBV4-2 and TRBJ1-6; 7 bases map to TRBD1. The length of the CDR3 is 13 residues. The germline CDR1 and CDR2 sequences are LGHNA and YNFKEQ. V shed 1 base and J 14 bases; nucleotides not matched to a gene: 5.

The V and J genes are TRBV11-2 and TRBJ1-2, with D possibly being TRBD1 (6 bases). The CDR3 is 16 amino acids. The germline CDR1 and CDR2 sequences are SGHAT and FQNNGV. The V end was cut by 5 bases, the J end by 0 bases, with 16 bases between. The CDR3 sequence: CASSQTGLGANYGYTF. CDR3 sequence (DNA): TGTGCCAGCAGCCAGACAGGATTAGGAGCTAACTATGGCTACACCTTC.

The CDR3 nucleotides read TGTGCCAGCAGCTTACAGGGGAGTCCTAACTATGGCTACACCTTC. Translating it yields CASSLQGSPNYGYTF. The chain joins TRBV7-2 to TRBJ1-2; D is possibly TRBD1 (6 bases). The germline V and J ends were trimmed by 2 bases and 0 bases, with 10 bases remaining between them. The length of the CDR3 is 15 residues. Germline V gene sequence: CDR1 SGHTA, CDR2 FQGNSA.

This chain connects TRBV10-3 to TRBJ2-5, with no clear D. Germline CDR1 reads ENHRY; CDR2 reads SYGVKD. Trimming took 3 bases from V and 3 from J, leaving 17 bases between them. The CDR3 runs 16 residues. The CDR3 here is CAISDPERESEETQYF. The CDR3 coding sequence is TGTGCCATCAGTGACCCGGAGAGAGAATCTGAAGAGACCCAGTACTTC.

This clone was counted once. The chain links TRBV5-4 to TRBJ1-3; no clear D gene. The ends were cut back, 0 bases at V and 0 bases at J, with 10 bases in the middle. Germline V gene sequence: CDR1 SGHNT, CDR2 YYREEE (reference sequence). The CDR3 runs 16 residues. The CDR3 DNA sequence: TGTGCCAGCAGCTTGGGAGGGCTCTCCTCTGGAAACACCATATATTTT. As protein: CASSLGGLSSGNTIYF.

The V and J genes are TRBV20-1 and TRBJ1-2; TRBD1 matches at 12 bases. Germline V gene sequence: CDR1 DFQATT, CDR2 SNEGSKA (reference sequence). The CDR3 runs 14 residues. The ends lost 3 bases at V and 6 bases at J; junction bases unmatched: 5. CDR3: CSASLGQGANGYTF. In nucleotides, the CDR3 is TGCAGTGCTAGTCTGGGACAGGGGGCAAATGGCTACACCTTC.

The chain employs TRBV5-1 and TRBJ2-7, with D hard to call. V dropped 1 base and J dropped 3 bases, with 8 bases sitting between them. The germline V gene encodes CDR1 SGHRS and CDR2 YFSETQ. This CDR3 has 13 residues. In DNA, the CDR3 is TGCGCCAGCAGCTTGCAGGAATTCTACGAGCAGTACTTC. Translating gives CASSLQEFYEQYF. The full variable domain, its missing parts supplied by reference TRBV5-1 and TRBJ2-7, is KAGVTQTPRYLIKTRGQQVTLSCSPISGHRSVSWYQQTPGQGLQFLFEYFSETQRNKGNFPGRFSGRQFSNSRSEMNVSTLELGDSALYLCASSLQEFYEQYFGPGTRLTVT.

This chain links TRBV5-1 with TRBJ1-1; D unclear. This CDR3 region has 15 residues. V was cut by 0 bases and J by 0 bases, with 9 bases left in between. Germline V lookup: CDR1 SGHRS, CDR2 YFSETQ. The CDR3: CASSLDDTMNTEAFF. The DNA of the CDR3 is TGCGCCAGCAGCTTGGACGACACCATGAACACTGAAGCTTTCTTT.

The genes are TRBV10-3 and TRBJ2-7, with 12 nucleotides matching TRBD2. The germline gives CDR1 ENHRY, CDR2 SYGVKD. The CDR3 contains 13 residues. The V and J ends lost 10 bases and 5 bases, in that order; junction bases with no gene match: 6. CDR3 amino acids: CATLAGGPDEQYF. CDR3 DNA: TGTGCCACGCTAGCGGGGGGGCCGGACGAGCAGTACTTC.